This entry lists 25 T cell receptor beta chains sequenced from one sample in a study of vaccination effects on CD4 cells after COVID-19. Their antigens remain unidentified. ViraFEST assay sequencing came after antigen-specific CD4+ T cells were expanded with viral peptide pools. CD4+ T cell isolation took place after approximately 11 days of culture. In the vaccine recipients, nucleocapsid antibodies were negative and there was no prior SARS-CoV-2 infection. Sequencing was performed with immunoSEQ multiplex PCR; in TCRdb, only in-frame clones are kept and a portion is missing. The table has 27,000 or so clones, 72% seen once. The input for sequencing was CD4+ T cells from PBMCs cultured with SARS-CoV-2 spike peptides, taken before COVID-19 vaccination. Source of these receptors: a human donor who received a COVID-19 vaccine.

The chain has TRBV7-9 and TRBJ2-2, with D maybe TRBD2 (6 bases). This CDR3 spans 15 amino acids. V lost 5 bases and J lost 0, with 10 bases in between. Germline V gene lookup returns CDR1 SEHNR and CDR2 FQNEAQ (reference sequence). The CDR3, as DNA: TGTGCCAGCAGCCAGGGACTTTCGAACACCGGGGAGCTGTTTTTT. The encoded protein is CASSQGLSNTGELFF.

The table lists this clone with a count of one. The CDR3 here is CASSQGWTEAFF. The CDR3 DNA is TGTGCCAGCAGCCAGGGTTGGACTGAAGCTTTCTTT. This sequence joins TRBV3-1 (or the pseudogene TRBV3-2) and TRBJ1-1, with no clear D. CDR3 length: 12 amino acids. Germline V gene lookup returns CDR1 LGHDT and CDR2 YNNKEL (reference sequence). Deletions cut 3 bases from V and 5 bases from J, with 7 bases between.

The rearrangement uses TRBV19 and TRBJ1-1, with D possibly TRBD1 on 5 matching bases. Germline V gene lookup returns CDR1 LNHDA and CDR2 SQIVND (reference sequence). V was cut by 5 bases and J by 2 bases, with 15 bases left in between. This CDR3 region has 15 residues. DNA of the CDR3: TGTGCCAGTAGTGGGGCCGTGCGGTTTAACACTGAAGCTTTCTTT. Protein: CASSGAVRFNTEAFF. The complete variable domain, with remaining parts taken from reference TRBV19 and TRBJ1-1, reads DGGITQSPKYLFRKEGQNVTLSCEQNLNHDAMYWYRQDPGQGLRLIYYSQIVNDFQKGDIAEGYSVSREKKESFPLTVTSAQKNPTAFYLCASSGAVRFNTEAFFGQGTRLTVV.

This clone came up a few times. In DNA form, the CDR3 reads TGTGCCAGTAGTAGGTCGGGGAGATACACTGAAGCTTTCTTT. It codes for CASSRSGRYTEAFF. The rearrangement joins TRBV19 to TRBJ1-1; D is unresolved. The CDR3 sequence is 14 residues long. Trimming pared 4 bases from V and 3 bases from J, leaving 12 bases between. Germline V gene sequence: CDR1 LNHDA, CDR2 SQIVND (reference sequence). The entire variable domain, with the rest obtained from reference TRBV19 and TRBJ1-1, is as follows: DGGITQSPKYLFRKEGQNVTLSCEQNLNHDAMYWYRQDPGQGLRLIYYSQIVNDFQKGDIAEGYSVSREKKESFPLTVTSAQKNPTAFYLCASSRSGRYTEAFFGQGTRLTVV.

The chain employs TRBV5-1 and TRBJ1-4; D call uncertain. V was clipped by 0 bases and J by 3 bases, with 9 bases between them. The CDR3 contains 15 residues. Germline-derived CDR1 and CDR2 are SGHRS and YFSETQ. CDR3 nucleotide sequence: TGCGCCAGCAGCTTGGCTGAAGTCGCTAATGAAAAACTGTTTTTT. Encoded protein: CASSLAEVANEKLFF.

This clone was recorded once. The V call is TRBV25-1, the J call TRBJ2-7; 8 nucleotides align to TRBD2. The ends lost 3 bases at V and 9 bases at J; junction bases unmatched: 7. This CDR3 region has 13 residues. From germline, CDR1 is MGHDK and CDR2 SYGVNS. CDR3 sequence (DNA): TGTGCCAGCAGTGAGCGGGGGGAGTTGTTGCAGTACTTC. Protein: CASSERGELLQYF.

The chain uses TRBV27 and TRBJ2-7, with 9 nucleotides matching TRBD2. The trim removed 2 bases at V and 4 bases at J, leaving 6 bases unmatched. CDR1 MNHEY and CDR2 SMNVEV come from the germline V gene (reference sequence). The CDR3 sequence is 15 residues long. CDR3 DNA: TGTGCCAGCAGTTTAAGAGCGGGGGGCTATTACGAGCAGTACTTC. Its translation is CASSLRAGGYYEQYF.

This clone was recorded a few times. The rearrangement links TRBV7-8 to TRBJ1-1, with D possibly TRBD1 on 5 matching bases. CDR3 length: 18 amino acids. V was clipped by 5 bases and J by 1 base, with 23 bases between them. Germline CDR1 is SGHVS and CDR2 is FQNEAQ. The CDR3 nucleotides are TGTGCCAGCAGCCGAGGAGGCATACTCGGGGGTAAGAACACTGAAGCTTTCTTT. It yields the protein CASSRGGILGGKNTEAFF.

In its sample, this clone was seen a few times. This sample includes further DNA sequences coding for the same CDR3. The chain employs TRBV9 and TRBJ1-5; D might be TRBD1 (5 bases). This CDR3 region has 14 residues. V was pared by 2 bases and J by 4 bases, with 10 bases between. Germline V gene lookup returns CDR1 SGDLS and CDR2 YYNGEE. The CDR3, as DNA: TGTGCCAGCAGCGTCGGGACGGTAAATCAGCCCCAGCATTTT. It is translated as CASSVGTVNQPQHF.

This clone was seen more than once but under ten times. V is TRBV19 and J is TRBJ2-2, with 9 bases matching TRBD1. V gave up 3 bases and J gave up 6 bases; unmatched junction bases: 5. Germline V gene sequence: CDR1 LNHDA, CDR2 SQIVND (reference sequence). This CDR3 has 15 residues. CDR3 sequence reads: CASSMGQGWSGELFF. The CDR3 region has the DNA TGTGCCAGTAGTATGGGACAGGGTTGGTCCGGGGAGCTGTTTTTT.

This chain connects TRBV2 to TRBJ1-2; D is undetermined. V was trimmed by 7 bases and J by 8 bases, leaving 11 bases between them. Germline CDR1 and CDR2: SNHLY and FYNNEI. The CDR3 is made up of 11 amino acids. CDR3 in DNA: TGTGCCAGCAACGGTGGAGGCGGCTACACCTTC. It codes for CASNGGGGYTF.

This clone was detected once. The V and J genes are TRBV6-5 and TRBJ2-3, with TRBD2 matching 10 bases. This CDR3 has 15 amino acids. Germline V gene lookup returns CDR1 MNHEY and CDR2 SVGAGI. Trimming removed 4 bases from V and 6 bases from J; junction bases left unmatched: 7. CDR3 sequence: CASSSDYSGRDTQYF. CDR3 DNA: TGTGCCAGCAGTTCGGATTATAGCGGGAGGGATACGCAGTATTTT.

The chain combines TRBV6-5 with TRBJ1-6; 10 bases match TRBD1. CDR3 size: 15 residues. Unmatched junction bases numbered 5, after V lost 6 bases and J lost 6 bases. The germline gives CDR1 MNHEY, CDR2 SVGAGI. CDR3 in DNA: TGTGCCAGCAGCCCCAGGACAGGGGGTAATTCACCCCTCCACTTT. It encodes CASSPRTGGNSPLHF.

This clone qualifies as medium-sized. The chain has TRBV4-1 and TRBJ2-3; D tentatively fits TRBD1 or TRBD2 (5 bases each). The CDR3 extends over 15 amino acids. The germline CDR1 and CDR2 sequences are MGHRA and YSYEKL. Trimming took off 0 bases at V and 5 bases at J, with 12 bases between the two ends. CDR3 protein: CASSQDYGAGDTQYF. CDR3 in DNA: TGCGCCAGCAGCCAAGATTACGGGGCGGGAGATACGCAGTATTTT.

Judged by abundance, this clone is medium-sized. The rearrangement uses TRBV7-7 and TRBJ2-2; D possibly corresponds to TRBD2 (6 bases). The germline V gene encodes CDR1 SSHAT and CDR2 FNYEAQ (reference sequence). V lost 5 bases and J lost 1, with 14 bases in between. This CDR3 is built from 16 residues. The chain's CDR3 is CASSPGRLVNTGELFF. The CDR3 nucleotides are TGTGCCAGCAGCCCGGGTAGACTAGTGAACACCGGGGAGCTGTTTTTT.

The chain employs TRBV5-6 and TRBJ2-1, with D maybe TRBD2 (5 bases). CDR3 length: 15 residues. The germline V gene has CDR1 SGHDT and CDR2 YYEEEE. V lost 0 bases and J lost 4, with 11 bases in between. The CDR3 protein is CASSLGEFGYNEQFF. DNA of the CDR3: TGTGCCAGCAGCTTGGGGGAGTTCGGGTACAATGAGCAGTTCTTC.

This chain joins TRBV5-1 and TRBJ1-1, with 9 bases fitting TRBD1. V lost 7 bases to trimming and J lost 0 bases; unmatched junction nucleotides: 13. Germline values: CDR1 SGHRS, CDR2 YFSETQ. The CDR3 contains 17 residues. The CDR3 protein is CASDPGQGMPMNTEAFF. DNA for the CDR3: TGCGCCAGCGACCCCGGACAGGGGATGCCTATGAACACTGAAGCTTTCTTT.

V usage is TRBV12-3 or TRBV12-4 and J usage is TRBJ1-2; no firm D call. This CDR3 is 13 amino acids long. Trimming cost V 6 bases and J 4 bases, with 12 bases left between them. In DNA form, the CDR3 reads TGTGCCAGCAGCCTAACTGAGGGCTATGGCTACACCTTC. Translated: CASSLTEGYGYTF.

This chain links TRBV18 with TRBJ2-1; TRBD1 matches at 8 bases. The germline V gene encodes CDR1 KGHSH and CDR2 LQKENI. Losses at the gene ends were 4 bases for V and 4 bases for J; bases not matched to a gene: 6. The CDR3 covers 15 residues. CDR3 region: CASSLGQGSYNEQFF. The CDR3 DNA reads TGTGCCAGCTCACTCGGACAGGGATCGTACAATGAGCAGTTCTTC.

The chain couples TRBV5-6 to TRBJ2-2; no clear D gene. CDR3 length: 12 residues. With 4 bases removed from V and 9 bases from J, the gap between germline ends came to 10 bases. Per the germline V gene, CDR1 is SGHDT and CDR2 is YYEEEE. CDR3 in DNA: TGTGCCAGCAGCGTTGGCCCCCGGGAGCTGTTTTTT. It specifies CASSVGPRELFF.

This chain uses TRBV6-5 with TRBJ1-1; 10 nucleotides align to TRBD1. This CDR3 has 14 amino acids. Germline loops: CDR1 MNHEY, CDR2 SVGAGI. J lost 4 bases, V lost 5 bases, and 4 bases had no gene match. As DNA, the CDR3 is TGTGCCAGCAGTAGGACAGGGGGAAGCACTGAAGCTTTCTTT. It specifies CASSRTGGSTEAFF.

The J gene is TRBJ1-2, the V gene TRBV6-1, with D tentatively TRBD1 (5 bases). The CDR3 has 15 amino acids. Germline-derived CDR1 and CDR2 are MNHNS and SASEGT. V was shortened by 1 base and J by 2 bases, with 11 bases between the two germline ends. The CDR3 bases are TGTGCCAGCAGTGAAGGTCTCGGGGGGAACTATGGCTACACCTTC. The encoded protein is CASSEGLGGNYGYTF.

The chain is built from TRBV11-3 and TRBJ2-5; D gene ambiguous. Trimming removed 5 bases at V and 0 bases at J, with 4 bases between. Germline values: CDR1 SGHNT, CDR2 YENEEA. This CDR3 has 12 amino acids. As DNA, the CDR3 is TGTGCCAGCAGCCTAAACCAAGAGACCCAGTACTTC. Translated: CASSLNQETQYF. Based on the CDR3 plus reference TRBV11-3 and TRBJ2-5, the full variable domain is EAGVVQSPRYKIIEKKQPVAFWCNPISGHNTLYWYLQNLGQGPELLIRYENEEAVDDSQLPKDRFSAERLKGVDSTLKIQPAELGDSAVYLCASSLNQETQYFGPGTRLLVL.

The chain is built from TRBV30 and TRBJ2-1; perhaps TRBD1 as D (6 bases). Deletions cut 5 bases from V and 12 bases from J, with 20 bases between. Germline assignment: CDR1 GTSNPN and CDR2 SVGIG (reference sequence). The CDR3 has 13 amino acids. Here the CDR3 DNA reads TGTGCCTGGTCGGGACAAGGGGTAAGGCGGCAGTTCTTC. This codes for CAWSGQGVRRQFF. The full variable domain, completed using reference TRBV30 and TRBJ2-1, is SQTIHQWPATLVQPVGSPLSLECTVEGTSNPNLYWYRQAAGRGLQLLFYSVGIGQISSEVPQNLSASRPQDRQFILSSKKLLLSDSGFYLCAWSGQGVRRQFFGPGTRLTVL.

V gene TRBV21-1 combines with J gene TRBJ2-5; no DNA check was done on the table's D call, TRBD1. TRBV21-1 is an annotated pseudogene. This CDR3 is built from 16 residues. The CDR3 protein is CASSKAYSGNQETQYF. The CDR3 coding sequence is TGTGCCAGCAGCAAGGCGTACTCAGGGAACCAAGAGACCCAGTACTTC.